This entry features one TCR beta chain sequence. Its cognate antigen has yet to be identified. Per-base qualities were not stored, and no clone one base away is much larger. This entry belongs to a study of CD8 T cells in ankylosing spondylitis (dated by TCRdb to the late 2010s). For the study in its entirety: The study set out to find disease-linked TCR variants by profiling T cell receptor beta repertoires in ankylosing spondylitis patients and healthy donors. The full study cohort was made up of over 20 ankylosing spondylitis patients and about a hundred healthy donors. Peripheral blood was sampled, and synovial fluid was also collected from ankylosing spondylitis patients. The investigation overall reported the following: Some motif variants were previously reported in synovial fluid and blood of reactive arthritis patients, suggesting common disease-initiation mechanisms. The disease-linked clones showed a CD8+ phenotype and occurred at relatively low frequencies in peripheral blood. The disease-linked clones were reported as significantly enriched in matched synovial fluid samples from ankylosing spondylitis patients. A TCR beta motif made up of seven or eight highly homologous amino acid variants appeared to be characteristic of blood from ankylosing spondylitis patients.

The trim is 2 bases for V and 1 base for J, with a gap of 12 bases between the germline ends. The germline V gene sets CDR1 to SGHAT and CDR2 to FQNNGV. From the cysteine up to the phenylalanine, the CDR3 has a length of 15 residues. Only CDR3 DNA remains: 45 bases, in frame from the first base. Sequenced using an Illumina HiSeq 2500. Quantitative 5'-RACE with molecular barcodes was the method used to prepare the TCR beta libraries. The original pipeline was this. A new computational method, built on a probabilistic model of VDJ rearrangement, was used to identify disease-linked TCR variants. The public reads were run again by TCRdb, first through fastp at Q25 and then through MiXCR, and only productive beta chains were kept. Duplicate CDR3 protein sequences are folded into a single record with the most common DNA and genes. The V and J calls were determined by TCRdb, not by the authors. The sample table records nearly 350,000 distinct CDR3 sequences; approximately 14% of these occur just once. About 1% of the sample belongs to the ten largest clones.

Material: blood, either unsorted or a sorted T cell fraction (not recorded which). The chain was built from TRBV11-2 and TRBJ2-7; TRBD1 is a weak D gene call, 5 bases matching. The TCR originated in a male donor with ankylosing spondylitis or in good health (not recorded which). The bases are TGTGCCAGCAGCTTATCGTACAGGCTATCCTACGAGCAGTACTTC. Translated, it gives CASSLSYRLSYEQYF.